This T cell receptor (beta chain) stems from a study of cytomegalovirus exposure and HLA in healthy donors listed by TCRdb under 2017. General notes on the study: An earlier analysis of roughly 610 of the donors reported 276 Gb of sequence data and around 120 million unique TCR beta sequences obtained from about 180 million T cells. The genetic ancestry cluster associated with self-reported Caucasian donors included roughly 84% of the approximately 430 genotyped donors. The study profiled the T cell repertoires of 500 to 800 subjects by immunosequencing and related them to cytomegalovirus serostatus. Donor age, sex, ethnicity and CMV serostatus were compiled alongside the repertoire data. In addition to the first cohort of 650 to 800 subjects, a separate validation cohort of 120 different subjects was used. Among some 400 genotyped donors of the cohort, an average of 235,054 unique TCR beta nucleotide sequences were sequenced per donor, roughly a sixth of them non-productive. HLA typing covered class I and class II loci at four-digit resolution. Several DR-DQ haplotypes were treated as single units for association and clustering because of strong linkage in the cohort. Rather than drawing on any new phenotypic data, the later analysis identified candidate immune exposures from TCR beta sequences and the way those sequences occurred across donors. Approximately 300 gigabases of sequencing data and approximately 91 million unique TCR sequences made up an early release that covered approximately 620 HLA-typed donors. A later analysis re-analyzed previously published TCR beta repertoires from about 600 donors and added high-resolution HLA genotyping to study TCR occurrence patterns. The study aimed to test whether cataloging public T cell receptors could reveal signatures of past pathogen exposure. Genome-wide SNP genotypes for about 55% of the 666 donors were used in a later genetic analysis, which treated that subset as a discovery cohort. Typing coverage varied by locus: about 629-630 donors for A, B, C, DRB1 and DQB1; under 550 for DQA1; some 610 for DPA1; roughly 470 for DPB1. To decide whether each TCR beta V gene segment behaved as functional or pseudogenic, an earlier analysis of approximately 590 of the donors relied on high-throughput TCR beta sequencing. To predict cytomegalovirus infection status, the study brought together high-throughput TCR immunosequencing, statistical association of individual TCRs with disease status, and machine learning. Every discovery cohort repertoire had been produced on one sequencing platform. The study at large found these results: According to a later genetic analysis, donors in an Asian-associated ancestry cluster had fewer N-insertions in productive TCRs than the approximately 630-donor mean. A further reported finding was that TCR beta sequences accurately predicted the HLA-A and HLA-B alleles for most subjects in the first cohort. A cluster of highly shared sequence variants was judged likely to be a technical artifact of the sequencing pipeline. Some IMGT-functional V segments, including TRBV6-2 and TRBV6-3, could not be told apart with the 87-base-pair reads, so those segments were excluded. HLA typing was unavailable for some donors at each locus, so association tests used only the typed subset. Cytomegalovirus status was reported to be diagnosed by the classifier with high specificity and sensitivity in both the original and validation cohorts. Immune exposure information for the cohort was limited to CMV serostatus. It was suggested by the authors that the approach could potentially be generalized to other disease states and immunological phenotypes. A later analysis associated about 16,000 TCR beta sequences with specific HLA alleles at a false discovery rate of 0.05. In a later analysis, most CMV-associated TCR beta chains were found to appear HLA-restricted, with HLA associations seemingly driven largely by CMV exposure. In an earlier analysis of more than 500 of the donors, most TCR beta V segments appeared in productive rearrangements about 87% or about 30% of the time, broadly matching IMGT annotations. Strong co-occurrence of HLA alleles, especially DR and DQ, made assigning TCR associations to individual alleles difficult. Correlated functional status among segregating V segments might reflect linkage disequilibrium, but an unknown experimental factor could not be ruled out. In a later analysis, HLA-associated TCR beta chains showed more clonal expansion and lower generation probabilities than non-associated chains that were equally common. A later analysis reported that several top co-occurrence clusters appeared linked to parvovirus B19, influenza, CMV and Epstein-Barr virus. In a later genetic analysis, a missense DCLRE1C variant was associated with V-gene and J-gene trimming of TCR beta chains, and the association was replicated in an independent cohort. According to a later analysis, TCR association rates differed among HLA loci, with DRB1 alleles showing the most associated TCRs and HLA-C alleles showing the fewest. A total of 150 to 200 TCR beta chains were listed by the study as associated with cytomegalovirus. This cohort had only TCR beta chains sequenced, and the lack of alpha or paired-chain data limited which features could be detected. Across donors, most TCR sequences were observed very rarely, whereas some public TCRs were present in many individuals. Sequencing depth was assumed to be roughly uniform across donors in the presence/absence analyses, though that assumption may not hold. Because counts were too low, approximately 15 rarely observed V segments, including chromosome 9 orphons, were excluded from the earlier analysis of several hundred of the donors. Three of the identified cytomegalovirus-associated TCR beta chains were confirmed in vitro to be specific for cytomegalovirus antigens.

As regards this clone: It has no known antigen specificity. It has no much larger one-base neighbor in the sample; base qualities were not kept.

The cohort comprised some 700 healthy bone marrow donors. At the time of sampling, all cohort members were nominally healthy, though unrecorded immune exposures were likely present. The donor tested CMV seronegative and was one of the 352 seronegative cohort members. Every donor gave a peripheral blood sample, and the peripheral blood mononuclear cells from that sample were used for TCR beta sequencing. The Qiagen DNeasy Blood Extraction Kit was used to extract genomic DNA from the blood cell samples. Library preparation was by the immunoSEQ multiplex PCR assay. A mixture of 60 forward primers for TCR Vbeta segments and 13 reverse primers for TCR Jbeta segments was used in the multiplex PCR. Amplification of the CDR3 region of rearranged TCR beta genes was performed with a multiplex PCR assay on genomic DNA. The Illumina HiSeq System was used to sequence the amplified TCR beta libraries as 87-base-pair reads. On the authors' methods: A later analysis counted approximately 74 million unique TCR beta chains across the 666 repertoires, and 10 million to 12 million of these chains were shared by at least two donors. Raw reads were error-corrected and collapsed into unique sequences by a nearest-neighbor algorithm in which closely related sequences were merged to remove PCR and sequencing errors. V, D and J gene segments were assigned by aligning CDR3 sequences to IMGT reference sequences. Each retained sequence needed at least a six-nucleotide match to both a V gene segment and a J gene segment. Rearrangements were called productive when the CDR3 lacked stop codons and stayed in frame with V and J; all others were non-productive. CDR3 was defined according to IMGT convention as the region running from the second conserved V-encoded cysteine to the conserved J-encoded phenylalanine. In an earlier analysis of roughly 580 of the donors, sequences lacking an unambiguous match to a single V gene segment were excluded. In an earlier analysis of approximately 610 of the donors, V segments were called functional above 56.7% productive rearrangements and were called segregating when the between-donor standard deviation exceeded 5%. A statistical classification framework was built to diagnose cytomegalovirus status from the catalog of TCR beta chain sequences. In a later analysis, TCR nucleotide sequences were compared against IMGT/GENE-DB human TR gene sequences so that V and J genes could be assigned. Using the TCRdist pipeline, a later analysis assigned CDR3 sequences along with most-parsimonious VDJ recombination scenarios. In a later analysis, every TCR beta chain was defined by the combination of its CDR3 amino acid sequence and its V-gene family, and reads without a unique V-gene family were dropped. To address suspected cross-contamination and a sequencing artifact, a later analysis removed several hundred highly shared, low-generation-probability nucleotide sequences. For each public chain, a later analysis derived a clonal expansion index from normalized ranks of inferred template counts within each repertoire. A later analysis computed generation probabilities with a VDJ recombination model fitted to out-of-frame rearrangements, and checked the results against IGoR. Hypergeometric tests were used in a later analysis to score TCR-TCR, TCR-HLA and TCR-CMV co-occurrence, with a repertoire-size bias correction applied to the TCR pairs. A later analysis estimated false discovery rates by permuting HLA or CMV assignments 20 times. In a later analysis, co-occurring TCRs were grouped with DBSCAN, and TCRdist sequence similarity was added when clustering was performed within HLA-allele-positive subsets. Co-occurrence clustering excluded repertoires with fewer than 30,000 or more than 120,000 public chains, plus five with anomalous nucleotide sharing. What TCRdb holds here is the immuneACCESS table cut down to in-frame rearrangements. Part of the clones is not present; checked against another copy, under half of the missing clones reflect an unresolved V gene, and the others are unexplained. V and J calls and clone size are as listed in that table; D and trimming were resolved from the DNA. The sample table contains 85,000 to 130,000 clones; only one count was recorded for approximately 71% of them. The ten largest clonotypes hold more than 2% of the sample.

From the cysteine through the phenylalanine, the CDR3 covers 15 amino acids. The CDR3 DNA has 45 bases and is translated from base 1. Germline trimming: 3 bases from V, 4 bases from J; junction bases outside gene matches: 6. From the germline V gene, CDR1 is SGHTS and CDR2 is YDEGEE. Sequencing was done on a sample of PBMCs. This clonotype was obtained from a middle-aged man in good health and CMV-seronegative. Recombination linked TRBV5-8 to TRBJ2-3; TRBD2 aligns with 9 central bases. The nucleotides read TGTGCCAGCAGCTCGGGGACTAGCTCCCCAGATACGCAGTATTTT. The translation is CASSSGTSSPDTQYF.